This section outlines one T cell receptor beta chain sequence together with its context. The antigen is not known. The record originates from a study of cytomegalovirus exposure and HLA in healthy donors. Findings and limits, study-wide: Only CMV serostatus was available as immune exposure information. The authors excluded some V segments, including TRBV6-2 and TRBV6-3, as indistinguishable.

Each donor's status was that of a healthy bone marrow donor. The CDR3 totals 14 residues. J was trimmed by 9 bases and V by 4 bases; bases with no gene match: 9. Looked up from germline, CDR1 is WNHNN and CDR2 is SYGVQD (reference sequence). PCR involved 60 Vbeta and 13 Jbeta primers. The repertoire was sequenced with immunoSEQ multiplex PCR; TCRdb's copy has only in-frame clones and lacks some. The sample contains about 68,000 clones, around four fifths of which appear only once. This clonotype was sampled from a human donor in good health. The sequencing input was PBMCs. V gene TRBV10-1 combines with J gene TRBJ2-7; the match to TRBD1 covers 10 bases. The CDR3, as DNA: TGCGCCAGCAGTGGTGGACAGGGGGGACTCGGGCAGTACTTC. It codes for CASSGGQGGLGQYF.